These 23 T cell receptor beta chains originate from one sample sequenced in a study of blood T cell repertoires in COVID-19. TCRdb's table, derived via immunoSEQ multiplex PCR, lists solely in-frame clones and lacks some. The repertoire holds 250,000 to 300,000 clones, over 75% seen once, with 1.1% in the top ten. The sequencing sample was made of PBMCs or T cells enriched from blood (not recorded which). These receptors were obtained from a woman aged 25 to 39 who had recovered from COVID-19.

The V call is TRBV7-3, the J call TRBJ1-4, with D unclear. CDR1 and CDR2 (germline): SGHTA, FQGTGA. CDR3 length: 13 amino acids. Trimming stripped 2 bases from V and 5 bases from J, with 6 bases between. CDR3 in DNA: TGTGCCAGCAGCTTAGGCATAAATGAAAAACTGTTTTTT. Translation gives CASSLGINEKLFF.

The V call is TRBV11-2, the J call TRBJ1-5, with TRBD1 as a possible D gene (6 bases). The CDR3 totals 14 residues. Germline values: CDR1 SGHAT, CDR2 FQNNGV. Trimming took 1 base from V and 7 from J, leaving 11 bases between them. The CDR3 sequence: CASSLAPGEQPQHF. The DNA of the CDR3 is TGTGCCAGCAGCTTAGCCCCAGGGGAACAGCCCCAGCATTTT.

The V and J genes are TRBV3-1 (or the pseudogene TRBV3-2) and TRBJ2-1; no clear D. The CDR3 extends over 13 amino acids. CDR1 LGHDT and CDR2 YNNKEL come from the germline V gene (reference sequence). The V gene lost 2 bases and the J gene lost 6 bases, with 8 bases spanning the gap. CDR3 nucleotide sequence: TGTGCCAGCAGCCAAAGCCTTATCAATGAGCAGTTCTTC. Protein: CASSQSLINEQFF.

The genes are TRBV27 and TRBJ2-1, with D unresolved. V lost 5 bases and J lost 0, with 14 bases in between. This CDR3 contains 16 residues. Looked up from germline, CDR1 is MNHEY and CDR2 is SMNVEV (reference sequence). CDR3 sequence reads: CASSMERRSSYNEQFF. The CDR3 region has the DNA TGTGCCAGCAGTATGGAGCGAAGAAGCTCCTACAATGAGCAGTTCTTC.

On this clone: The identical CDR3 is also encoded by other nucleotide sequences in the sample. The chain has TRBV11-2 and TRBJ1-1; D is ambiguous. Trimming left V 1 base short and J 1 base short, with 7 bases between. The germline CDR1 and CDR2 sequences are SGHAT and FQNNGV. This CDR3 contains 14 residues. The CDR3 region is CASSLVGGNTEAFF. CDR3 sequence (DNA): TGTGCCAGCAGCTTAGTTGGAGGGAACACTGAAGCTTTCTTT.

The genes are TRBV19 and TRBJ2-5; TRBD1 matches 10 bases. CDR3 length: 14 residues. V lost 4 bases to trimming and J lost 6 bases; unmatched junction nucleotides: 5. Germline lookup yields CDR1 LNHDA and CDR2 SQIVND (reference sequence). The CDR3 region has the DNA TGTGCCAGTAGTACCTCGGGACAGGGGAAGACCCAGTACTTC. This translates into CASSTSGQGKTQYF.

This clone showed up just a few times. The rearrangement uses TRBV30 and TRBJ1-2; the D is unclear. V gave up 6 bases and J gave up 6 bases, with 11 bases separating them. This CDR3 is 11 amino acids long. The germline gives CDR1 GTSNPN, CDR2 SVGIG (reference sequence). The CDR3 is CACRGGDGYTF. The CDR3 nucleotides are TGTGCCTGTCGGGGTGGGGATGGCTACACCTTC.

The chain has TRBV13 and TRBJ1-1; tentative D call: TRBD1 (6 bases). CDR3 length: 16 amino acids. The ends were cut back, 5 bases at V and 1 base at J, with 17 bases in the middle. Germline V lookup: CDR1 PRHDT, CDR2 FYEKMQ (reference sequence). The CDR3 spells CASSIRQVGANTEAFF. CDR3 in DNA: TGTGCCAGCAGCATAAGACAGGTTGGGGCGAACACTGAAGCTTTCTTT.

CDR3 in DNA: TGCAGTGCTAGTTTGGGACAAACCTACGAGCAGTACTTC. Its translation is CSASLGQTYEQYF. The genes are TRBV20-1 and TRBJ2-7; possibly TRBD1 for D (6 bases). This CDR3 contains 13 residues. With 3 bases removed from V and 2 bases from J, the gap between germline ends came to 11 bases. Germline loops: CDR1 DFQATT, CDR2 SNEGSKA (reference sequence).

The chain couples TRBV28 to TRBJ2-1; D ambiguous. The CDR3 covers 19 residues. The V gene lost 4 bases and the J gene lost 0 bases, with 22 bases spanning the gap. Germline-derived CDR1 and CDR2 are MDHEN and SYDVKM. The CDR3 nucleotides are TGTGCCAGCAGTTCCTCTGGGCTCGTCTATTCCCTCTCCTACAATGAGCAGTTCTTC. Protein sequence: CASSSSGLVYSLSYNEQFF.

CDR3 bases: TGTGCCAGCAGCTCTAGCGGGAGGATCACCGGGGAGCTGTTTTTT. This encodes CASSSSGRITGELFF. The chain employs TRBV7-9 and TRBJ2-2; 11 nucleotides line up with TRBD2. The CDR3 contains 15 residues. CDR1 SEHNR and CDR2 FQNEAQ come from the germline V gene (reference sequence). The ends lost 4 bases at V and 4 bases at J; junction bases unmatched: 2.

The J gene is TRBJ2-1, the V gene TRBV10-2, with 9 bases aligning to TRBD1. The CDR3 spans 13 residues. Germline trimming cut 0 bases from V and 15 bases from J; bases unmatched to any gene: 6. Germline CDR1 WSHSY, CDR2 SAAADI. The CDR3 DNA is TGCGCCAGCAGTGAGTCGGGGACAGGGCGCTTGTTCTTC. Protein: CASSESGTGRLFF.

Only a few counts were recorded for this clone. The CDR3 reads CASSLAIGTSGTNEQFF. CDR3 sequence (DNA): TGCGCCAGCAGCTTGGCCATTGGGACTAGCGGGACTAATGAGCAGTTCTTC. V usage is TRBV5-1 and J usage is TRBJ2-1; TRBD2 agrees at 13 bases. Looked up from germline, CDR1 is SGHRS and CDR2 is YFSETQ. The ends lost 0 bases at V and 7 bases at J; junction bases unmatched: 7. CDR3 length: 17 amino acids.

The chain joins TRBV2 to TRBJ2-7; D unresolved. Germline lookup yields CDR1 SNHLY and CDR2 FYNNEI. The CDR3 runs 11 residues. V was trimmed by 7 bases and J by 1 base, leaving 5 bases between them. The CDR3 reads CASTQSYEQYF. The CDR3 DNA reads TGTGCCAGCACGCAGTCCTACGAGCAGTACTTC.

This clone was seen a few times. The genes are TRBV9 and TRBJ1-3, with TRBD1 matching 7 bases. V lost 0 bases to trimming and J lost 0 bases; unmatched junction nucleotides: 6. This CDR3 region has 17 residues. Germline V gene data show CDR1 as SGDLS and CDR2 as YYNGEE. The CDR3 nucleotides read TGTGCCAGCAGCGTAGGGGGACAGATAGACTCTGGAAACACCATATATTTT. This gives the protein CASSVGGQIDSGNTIYF. The variable domain in full, completed from reference TRBV9 and TRBJ1-3, reads DSGVTQTPKHLITATGQRVTLRCSPRSGDLSVYWYQQSLDQGLQFLIQYYNGEERAKGNILERFSAQQFPDLHSELNLSSLELGDSALYFCASSVGGQIDSGNTIYFGEGSWLTVV.

The rearrangement joins TRBV18 to TRBJ1-5; TRBD1 might be the D (6 bases). The germline V gene has CDR1 KGHSH and CDR2 LQKENI. Trimming took off 3 bases at V and 6 bases at J, with 15 bases between the two ends. The CDR3 runs 15 residues. The CDR3 bases are TGTGCCAGCTCACCTCCGGGCAGGGGAGCTCAGCCCCAGCATTTT. Translated: CASSPPGRGAQPQHF.

The V call is TRBV14, the J call TRBJ2-7; 13 positions agree with TRBD2. The CDR3 spans 17 residues. Germline CDR1 and CDR2: SGHDN and FVKESK. The V and J ends lost 1 base and 5 bases, in that order; junction bases with no gene match: 8. CDR3 nucleotide sequence: TGTGCCAGCAGCCAAGTTATGGGACTAGCGGGAAACCACGAGCAGTACTTC. Translation: CASSQVMGLAGNHEQYF. Full variable domain (rest looked up from reference TRBV14 and TRBJ2-7): EAGVTQFPSHSVIEKGQTVTLRCDPISGHDNLYWYRRVMGKEIKFLLHFVKESKQDESGMPNNRFLAERTGGTYSTLKVQPAELEDSGVYFCASSQVMGLAGNHEQYFGPGTRLTVT.

The chain joins TRBV21-1 to TRBJ2-1; the table's D call TRBD2 went unverified against the DNA. TRBV21-1 is a pseudogene segment. There are 16 residues in the CDR3. CDR3 sequence reads: CASSSPTSGIRREQFF. CDR3 DNA sequence: TGTGCCAGCAGCTCCCCGACTAGCGGGATAAGGCGTGAGCAGTTCTTC.

The J gene is TRBJ2-7, the V gene TRBV27; a possible D gene is TRBD2 (5 bases). This CDR3 contains 14 residues. Germline loops: CDR1 MNHEY, CDR2 SMNVEV (reference sequence). V was shortened by 6 bases and J by 1 base, with 13 bases between the two germline ends. This CDR3 is CASSPGLLSYEQYF. DNA of the CDR3: TGTGCCAGCAGCCCCGGACTCTTATCCTACGAGCAGTACTTC.

The rearrangement links TRBV11-2 to TRBJ2-1, with TRBD2 matching 7 bases. The CDR3 length is 15 residues. Looked up from germline, CDR1 is SGHAT and CDR2 is FQNNGV. The V segment lost 7 bases and the J segment 1 base; nucleotides outside the gene matches: 7. CDR3 region: CASIKTAGSYNEQFF. DNA of the CDR3: TGTGCCAGCATCAAGACAGCGGGGTCCTACAATGAGCAGTTCTTC.

This sequence joins TRBV28 and TRBJ2-5; no firm D call. CDR1 is MDHEN and CDR2 is SYDVKM in the germline V gene. V was trimmed by 8 bases and J by 7 bases, leaving 17 bases between them. The CDR3 length is 13 residues. CDR3 in amino acids: CASGPTDVSTQYF. CDR3 DNA sequence: TGTGCCAGCGGGCCAACCGATGTTTCGACCCAGTACTTC.

The genes are TRBV18 and TRBJ1-5; TRBD1 is a possible D gene (5 bases). V lost 0 bases, J lost 2 bases, and 14 bases lay in between. The CDR3 loop spans 17 amino acids. Germline CDR1 and CDR2: KGHSH and LQKENI. CDR3 nucleotide sequence: TGTGCCAGCTCACCACCGGGGGGTTTGGGAGGCAATCAGCCCCAGCATTTT. Its translation is CASSPPGGLGGNQPQHF.

The J gene is TRBJ1-5, the V gene TRBV7-2, with D possibly TRBD1 on 5 matching bases. The CDR3 extends over 15 amino acids. V dropped 7 bases and J dropped 6 bases, with 19 bases sitting between them. Germline V gives CDR1 SGHTA, CDR2 FQGNSA. The CDR3 DNA is TGTGCCAGCACCGCGGACACCCGAGGCGCTCAGCCCCAGCATTTT. Protein product: CASTADTRGAQPQHF.